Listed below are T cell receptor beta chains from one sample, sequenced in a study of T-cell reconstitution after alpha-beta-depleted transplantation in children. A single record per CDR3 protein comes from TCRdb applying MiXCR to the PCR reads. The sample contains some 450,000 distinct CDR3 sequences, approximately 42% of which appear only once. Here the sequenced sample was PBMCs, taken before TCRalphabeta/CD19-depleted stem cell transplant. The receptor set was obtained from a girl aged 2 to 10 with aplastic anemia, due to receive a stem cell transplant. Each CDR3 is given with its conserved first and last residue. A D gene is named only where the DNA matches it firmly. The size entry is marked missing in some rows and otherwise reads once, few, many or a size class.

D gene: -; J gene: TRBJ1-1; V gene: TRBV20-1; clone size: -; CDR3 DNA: TGCAGTGCTCCCCGGGTTCGGGCGGTGAACACTGAAGCTTTCTTT; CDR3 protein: CSAPRVRAVNTEAFF
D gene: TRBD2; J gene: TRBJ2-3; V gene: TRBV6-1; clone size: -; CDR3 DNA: TGTGCCAGCAGTGCGCTCAGAGGGGCGCTAGCGGGAGTGTATACGCAGTATTTT; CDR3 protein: CASSALRGALAGVYTQYF
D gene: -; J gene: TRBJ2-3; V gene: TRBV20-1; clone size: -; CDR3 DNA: TGCAGTGCTAGATTAGTCTATACTGGCACAGATACGCAGTATTTT; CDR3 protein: CSARLVYTGTDTQYF
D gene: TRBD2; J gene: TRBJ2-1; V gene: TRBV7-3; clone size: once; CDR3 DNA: TGTGCCAGCAGCCCAAACGGACTAGTTTACAATGAGCAGTTCTTC; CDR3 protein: CASSPNGLVYNEQFF
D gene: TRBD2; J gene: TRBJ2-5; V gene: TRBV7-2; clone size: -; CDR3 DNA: TGTGCCAGCAGCTTAGGGCAACTAGCGGGAGAAGAGACCCAGTACTTC; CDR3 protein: CASSLGQLAGEETQYF
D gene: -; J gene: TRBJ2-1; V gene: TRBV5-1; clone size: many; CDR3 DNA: TGTGCCAGCAGTTTAGGGCCCGAGCAGTTCTTC; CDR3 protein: CASSLGPEQFF
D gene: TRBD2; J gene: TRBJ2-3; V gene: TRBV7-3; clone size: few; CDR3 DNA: TGTGCCAGCAGCTTAAAGGGGGGAGCGGGGGCCGCACGGGATACGCAGTATTTT; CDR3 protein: CASSLKGGAGAARDTQYF
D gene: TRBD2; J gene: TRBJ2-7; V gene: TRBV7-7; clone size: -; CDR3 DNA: TGTGCCAGCAGCTTAGAGGCGGGGGTCCACGAGCAGTACTTC; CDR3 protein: CASSLEAGVHEQYF
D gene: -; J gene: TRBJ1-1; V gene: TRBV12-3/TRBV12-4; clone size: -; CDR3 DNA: TGTGCCAGCAGTCGGACTCACCAAATGGGCACTGAAGCTTTCTTT; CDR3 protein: CASSRTHQMGTEAFF
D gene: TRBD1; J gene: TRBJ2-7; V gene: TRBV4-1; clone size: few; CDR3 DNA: TGCGCCAGCAGCCCGGGACAGGGAGACTCCTACGAGCAGTACTTC; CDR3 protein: CASSPGQGDSYEQYF
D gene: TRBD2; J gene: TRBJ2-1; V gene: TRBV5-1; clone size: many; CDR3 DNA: TGCGCCAGCAGCCTACTAGCGGGGGGGAGGGTCAATGAGCAGTTCTTC; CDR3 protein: CASSLLAGGRVNEQFF
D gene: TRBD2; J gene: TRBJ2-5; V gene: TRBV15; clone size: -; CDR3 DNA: TGTGCCACCACCCCGGCGGCGGGGGGCCAAGAGACCCAGTACTTC; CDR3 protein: CATTPAAGGQETQYF
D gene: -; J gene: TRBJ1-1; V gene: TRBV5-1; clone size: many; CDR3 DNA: TGCGCCAGCAGCCCGCTAGGTAAAGGGGCCTACACTGAAGCTTTCTTT; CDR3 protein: CASSPLGKGAYTEAFF
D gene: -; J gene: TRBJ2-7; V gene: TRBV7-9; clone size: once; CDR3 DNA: TGTGCCAGCAGCTTGGGGGGACTCTTCTACGAGCAGTACTTC; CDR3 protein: CASSLGGLFYEQYF
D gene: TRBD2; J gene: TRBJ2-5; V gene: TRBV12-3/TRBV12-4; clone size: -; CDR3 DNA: TGTGCCAGCAGCCGTGGGAGGGGAGAGACCCAGTACTTC; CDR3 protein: CASSRGRGETQYF
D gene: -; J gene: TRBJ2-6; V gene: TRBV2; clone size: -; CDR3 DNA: TGTGCCAGCAGTCGCCGAAGTCGGGGGGCCGGGGCCAACGTCCTGACTTTC; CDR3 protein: CASSRRSRGAGANVLTF
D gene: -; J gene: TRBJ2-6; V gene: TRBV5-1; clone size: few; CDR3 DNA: TGCGCCAGCAGCCCGGGGTGGGCGTCTGGGGCCAACGTCCTGACTTTC; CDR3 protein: CASSPGWASGANVLTF
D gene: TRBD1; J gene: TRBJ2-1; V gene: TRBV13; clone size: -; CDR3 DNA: TGTGCCAGCAGTCATTGGGAAGGACAGGGGTTCAATGAGCAGTTCTTC; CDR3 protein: CASSHWEGQGFNEQFF
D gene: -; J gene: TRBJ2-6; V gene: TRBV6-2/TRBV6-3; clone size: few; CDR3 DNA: TGTGCCAGCCGTCCCGTCGGTCTCTCTGGGGCCAACGTCCTGACTTTC; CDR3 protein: CASRPVGLSGANVLTF
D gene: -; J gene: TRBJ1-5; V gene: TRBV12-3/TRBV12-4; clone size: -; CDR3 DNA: TGTGCCAGCAGGGTGGGACCGAGCAATCAGCCCCAGCATTTT; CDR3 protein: CASRVGPSNQPQHF
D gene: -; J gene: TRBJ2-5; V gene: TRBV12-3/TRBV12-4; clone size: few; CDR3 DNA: TGTGCCAGCAGTCCGGAATTCGGAGGGACCCAAGAGACCCAGTACTTC; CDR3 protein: CASSPEFGGTQETQYF
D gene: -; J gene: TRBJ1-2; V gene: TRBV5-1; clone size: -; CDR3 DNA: TGCGCCAGCAGCACGGACAGCCGCTATGGCTACACCTTC; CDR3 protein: CASSTDSRYGYTF
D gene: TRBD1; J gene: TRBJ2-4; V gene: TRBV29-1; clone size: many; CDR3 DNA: TGCAGCGTTCCCCGACAGGGGGCCAAGGCCAAAAACATTCAGTACTTC; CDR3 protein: CSVPRQGAKAKNIQYF
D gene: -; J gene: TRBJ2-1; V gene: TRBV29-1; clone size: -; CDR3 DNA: TGCAGCGTTGGATTCACGGGGGCCCCGGCGCCCTACAATGAGCAGTTCTTC; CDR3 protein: CSVGFTGAPAPYNEQFF